The TCR beta chain under discussion was sequenced for a study of response to subunit inactivated influenza vaccine (dated by TCRdb to 2016 to 2019). Context from the whole study: Deep quantitative T cell receptor repertoire profiling was used in the study to track responses to a trivalent subunit inactivated influenza vaccine.

V is cut by 6 bases and J by 6 bases, and the space between the germline ends is 27 bases. The CDR3 runs 16 amino acids, cysteine and phenylalanine included. Only the CDR3 DNA stays, 48 bases, in frame from base 1. The germline V gene encodes CDR1 DFQATT and CDR2 SNEGSKA (reference sequence). General conclusions and limits of the study: The authors suggested that each seasonal influenza vaccination may recruit only a limited number of new T cells.

In its sample, this clonotype was seen a few times. Its antigen specificity is not known. Base quality data are lacking; no much larger clone is found one base away. Libraries were constructed by RT-PCR. The sample was run on an Illumina HiSeq 2500. TCRdb trimmed the raw reads at Q25, called clones with MiXCR and kept productive beta chains. Rows with one shared CDR3 protein collapse into an entry with the most common genes and DNA. The sample table holds hundreds of thousands of distinct CDR3 sequences, of which approximately 17% were seen once. The biggest ten clones account for approximately 10% of the sample.

The sequence was collected from a middle-aged man who received an inactivated influenza vaccine. Donor details come from another sample of the same person, matched by shared clones. The V and J genes are TRBV20-1 and TRBJ2-7; the D segment could be TRBD2, given 5 matching bases. The source material was PBMCs from blood, sampled roughly 5 days after vaccination. The nucleotide sequence is TGCAGTGCAGATCGACCAGTGGCCTTGACGGCGGGCGAGCAGTACTTC. Its translation reads: CSADRPVALTAGEQYF.